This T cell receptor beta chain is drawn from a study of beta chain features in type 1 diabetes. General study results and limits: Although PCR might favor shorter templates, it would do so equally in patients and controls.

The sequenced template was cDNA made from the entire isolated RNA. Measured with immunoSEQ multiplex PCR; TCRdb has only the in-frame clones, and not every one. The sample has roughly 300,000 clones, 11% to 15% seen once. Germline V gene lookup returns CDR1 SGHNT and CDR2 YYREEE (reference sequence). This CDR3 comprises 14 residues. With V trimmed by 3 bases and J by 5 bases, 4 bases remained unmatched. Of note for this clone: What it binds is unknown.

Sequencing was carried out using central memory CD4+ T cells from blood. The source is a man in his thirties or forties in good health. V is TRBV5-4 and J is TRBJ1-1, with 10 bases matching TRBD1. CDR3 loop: CASSWTGGTTEAFF. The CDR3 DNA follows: TGTGCCAGCAGCTGGACAGGGGGTACGACTGAAGCTTTCTTT.